The clone carrying this TCR beta chain has just one count. This specimen belongs to a study of blood T cell repertoires in COVID-19. Study in general: Some COVID-19 samples were acute and others convalescent; all came from the United States, Italy and Spain.

In the original processing: Using reference gene primer amplification, nucleated cell counts were estimated. Generated by immunoSEQ multiplex PCR, the TCRdb table keeps only in-frame clones and is missing some. The D gene and trimming were derived from the DNA, and the V and J assignments and clone size from that table. The sample comprises 40,000 or so clones, about nine tenths of which are singletons, and roughly 0.4% rests with the top ten. The CDR3 is 15 amino acids. The V end lost 4 bases, the J end lost 4 bases, and 16 bases lay between the germline ends. Germline V gives CDR1 ENHRY, CDR2 SYGVKD.

The sequence came from a human donor in a cohort sampled during active COVID-19. This chain joins TRBV10-3 and TRBJ1-2, with D perhaps TRBD1 (6 bases). What was sequenced was peripheral blood. CDR3 sequence (DNA): TGTGCCATCAGTGTCCAGACAGGTCGCCTCTATGGCTACACCTTC. This sequence encodes CAISVQTGRLYGYTF.